This T cell receptor (beta chain) was profiled in a study of T cells in Graves' hyperthyroidism and ophthalmopathy. In the case of this clonotype: Its specificity is not known.

The CDR3 sequence is 15 residues long. Germline CDR1 reads MNHEY; CDR2 reads SMNVEV (reference sequence). The ends lost 8 bases at V and 0 bases at J; junction bases unmatched: 4. Regions amplified from RNA transcripts were the TCR beta CDR3 regions. The primer set for the first-round RT-PCR of the TCR CDR3 was HTBI. Using its own MiXCR run on the multiplex PCR reads, TCRdb lists one record per CDR3 protein. The repertoire holds approximately 720,000 distinct CDR3 sequences, approximately 19% seen once, with approximately 15% in the top ten. Study-wide findings and caveats: It was a median approximately 6 months before onset that the model predicted ophthalmopathy.

This sequence joins TRBV27 and TRBJ2-5; TRBD2 matches at 12 bases. Sequences were obtained from blood. The receptor's source is a woman aged 45-59 years with Graves' hyperthyroidism that later progressed to Graves' ophthalmopathy. The CDR3 spells CASLRTSGNQETQYF. The CDR3 DNA sequence: TGTGCCAGCCTCAGGACTAGCGGGAACCAAGAGACCCAGTACTTC.